This T cell receptor beta chain was profiled in a study of blood T cell repertoires in COVID-19. Background on the study: Samples came from the United States, Italy and Spain, spanning acute and convalescent COVID-19. In each case, the material was cDNA or gDNA derived from T cells, B-cell-depleted T cells, or PBMCs.

Germline V gene sequence: CDR1 KGHSH, CDR2 LQKENI. V was clipped by 6 bases and J by 7 bases, with 15 bases between them. The CDR3 loop spans 14 amino acids. As handled by the study authors: Estimation of nucleated cell counts was performed using reference gene primer amplification. The assay was immunoSEQ multiplex PCR, and TCRdb's table has in-frame clones only and misses some. D and trimming were read from the DNA, whereas the V and J calls and clone size are those reported in that table. The sample includes roughly 150,000 clones, under 80% of them seen just once. Specimen: peripheral blood. The chain is built from TRBV18 and TRBJ1-4, with no clear D. This sequence was found in a man between 65 and 80 years old with acute or convalescent COVID-19. The CDR3 region is CASSPGRTGEKLFF. The CDR3 coding sequence is TGTGCCAGCTCTCCTGGTCGTACTGGTGAAAAACTGTTTTTT.